The T cell receptor beta chain under discussion was sequenced for a study of cytomegalovirus exposure and HLA in healthy donors. With regard to this clone: Antigen: not known.

Losses at the gene ends were 5 bases for V and 4 bases for J; bases not matched to a gene: 6. Germline-derived CDR1 and CDR2 are SNHLY and FYNNEI. CDR3 size: 14 residues. Nominal health characterized the donors when sampled, though unrecorded immune exposures were likely. Study results and limitations: Among CMV-associated TCR beta chains, most appeared HLA-restricted in a later analysis. The study had only CMV serostatus as immune exposure information. Association of a missense DCLRE1C variant with TCR beta V- and J-gene trimming was reported in a later analysis.

The PCR employed 60 Vbeta primers together with 13 Jbeta primers. Produced via immunoSEQ multiplex PCR; TCRdb's table is partial and in-frame only. Among under 110,000 clones listed, about 75% were seen once. The sequence was collected from a middle-aged man in good health and CMV-seronegative. Sequences were obtained from PBMCs. This chain links TRBV2 with TRBJ1-2, with 8 bases that match TRBD1. Here the CDR3 DNA reads TGTGCCAGCAGTCTCAGGGGGCGAAGCTATGGCTACACCTTC. It translates to CASSLRGRSYGYTF. Based on the CDR3 plus reference TRBV2 and TRBJ1-2, the full variable domain is EPEVTQTPSHQVTQMGQEVILRCVPISNHLYFYWYRQILGQKVEFLVSFYNNEISEKSEIFDDQFSVERPDGSNFTLKIRSTKLEDSAMYFCASSLRGRSYGYTFGSGTRLTVV.